This is a list of T cell receptor beta chains from one sample in a study of cytomegalovirus exposure and HLA in healthy donors. The protocol was immunoSEQ multiplex PCR, while the TCRdb copy is restricted to in-frame clones and leaves out a portion. The sample holds around 160,000 clones, about 70% seen once. Source material: PBMCs. The source is a woman aged 40 to 49 in good health and CMV-seropositive. Both conserved end residues are part of each CDR3. D genes are given only for firm matches. Where a row states a size, it is once, few, many or the class of an expanded clone; other rows omit it.

CDR3 protein,CDR3 DNA,clone size,V gene,D gene,J gene
CASSGGEDGYTF,TGCGCCAGCAGCGGAGGGGAGGATGGCTACACCTTC,-,TRBV5-1,-,TRBJ1-2
CASSYSQRTYEQYF,TGTGCCAGCAGTTACTCGCAGAGGACCTACGAGCAGTACTTC,-,TRBV6-5,-,TRBJ2-7
CASSLYQPGTSLSGNTIYF,TGTGCCAGCTCACTTTATCAACCCGGGACATCTCTCTCTGGAAACACCATATATTTT,-,TRBV18,-,TRBJ1-3
CSGTGTGEETQYF,TGCAGCGGTACCGGGACAGGCGAAGAGACCCAGTACTTC,-,TRBV29-1,TRBD1,TRBJ2-5
CSVGDRALVRDTQYF,TGCAGCGTTGGGGACAGGGCTTTGGTTAGAGATACGCAGTATTTT,few,TRBV29-1,TRBD1,TRBJ2-3
CASSFGGISGNTIYF,TGCGCCAGCAGCTTTGGGGGCATCTCTGGAAACACCATATATTTT,-,TRBV5-1,-,TRBJ1-3
CASSLVQGGRQAGELFF,TGCGCCAGCAGCTTGGTGCAGGGAGGGAGGCAAGCCGGGGAGCTGTTTTTT,-,TRBV5-1,TRBD2,TRBJ2-2
CASLAGPLTDTQYF,TGTGCGTCGCTAGCGGGACCCCTCACAGATACGCAGTATTTT,once,TRBV5-4,TRBD2,TRBJ2-3
CASRESPGAYNEQFF,TGCGCCAGCAGGGAATCTCCGGGGGCCTACAATGAGCAGTTCTTC,-,TRBV5-1,-,TRBJ2-1
CASSFTGESNQPQHF,TGTGCCAGCAGTTTTACAGGGGAGAGCAATCAGCCCCAGCATTTT,-,TRBV28,TRBD1,TRBJ1-5
CASSQGGGGDTQYF,TGCGCCAGCAGCCAAGGGGGGGGTGGAGATACGCAGTATTTT,-,TRBV4-3,TRBD2,TRBJ2-3
CASSLQGPSYNEQFF,TGTGCCAGCAGTTTGCAGGGCCCATCCTACAATGAGCAGTTCTTC,few,TRBV6-5,-,TRBJ2-1
CASSYPSGSGTDTQYF,TGTGCCAGCAGTTACCCTAGCGGGAGCGGCACAGATACGCAGTATTTT,-,TRBV6-5,TRBD2,TRBJ2-3
CASSLNPSGAPNTGELFF,TGTGCCAGCAGCTTAAATCCTAGCGGAGCCCCAAACACCGGGGAGCTGTTTTTT,-,TRBV7-2,TRBD2,TRBJ2-2
CASSQDWGLRNEQFF,TGCGCCAGCAGCCAAGATTGGGGGCTCAGAAATGAGCAGTTCTTC,-,TRBV4-3,-,TRBJ2-1
CASSKDNWGYTF,TGTGCCAGTAGTAAGGACAATTGGGGCTACACCTTC,-,TRBV19,-,TRBJ1-2
CASSLGVGALTRTDTQYF,TGCGCCAGCAGCTTGGGTGTGGGGGCCCTGACCCGCACAGATACGCAGTATTTT,-,TRBV5-1,-,TRBJ2-3
CASSLALGGTSIYEQYF,TGTGCCAGCAGCTTAGCCCTGGGGGGGACATCCATCTACGAGCAGTACTTC,few,TRBV7-2,-,TRBJ2-7